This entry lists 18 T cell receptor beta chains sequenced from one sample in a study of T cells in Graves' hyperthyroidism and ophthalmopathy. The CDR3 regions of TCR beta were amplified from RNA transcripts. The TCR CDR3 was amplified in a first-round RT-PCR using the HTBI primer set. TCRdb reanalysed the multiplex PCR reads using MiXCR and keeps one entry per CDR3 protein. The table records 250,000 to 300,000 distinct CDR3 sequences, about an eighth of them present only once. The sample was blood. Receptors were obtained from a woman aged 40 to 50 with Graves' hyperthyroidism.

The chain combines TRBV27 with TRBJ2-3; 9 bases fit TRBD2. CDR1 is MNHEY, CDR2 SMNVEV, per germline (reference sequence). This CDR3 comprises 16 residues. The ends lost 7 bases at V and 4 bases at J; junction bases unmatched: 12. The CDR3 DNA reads TGTGCCAGCAAAGAGACGATTAGCGGGAGCCCAGATACGCAGTATTTT. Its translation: CASKETISGSPDTQYF.

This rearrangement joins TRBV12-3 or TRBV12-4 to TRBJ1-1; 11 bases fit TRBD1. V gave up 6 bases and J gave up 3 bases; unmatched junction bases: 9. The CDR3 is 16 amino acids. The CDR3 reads CASSKPGQGADTEAFF. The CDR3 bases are TGTGCCAGCAGCAAACCCGGACAGGGGGCGGACACTGAAGCTTTCTTT.

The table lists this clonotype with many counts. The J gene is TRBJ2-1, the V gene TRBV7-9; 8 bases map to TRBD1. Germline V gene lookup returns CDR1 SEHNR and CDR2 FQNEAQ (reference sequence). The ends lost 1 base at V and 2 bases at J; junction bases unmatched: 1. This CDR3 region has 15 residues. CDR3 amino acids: CASSLVRGPYNEQFF. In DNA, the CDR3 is TGTGCCAGCAGCTTAGTCAGGGGGCCCTACAATGAGCAGTTCTTC.

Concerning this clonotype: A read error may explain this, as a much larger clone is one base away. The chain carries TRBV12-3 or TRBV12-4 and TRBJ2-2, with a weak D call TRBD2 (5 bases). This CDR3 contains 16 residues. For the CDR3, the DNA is TGTGCCAGCAGTTTCGGCGGGCCGTCCGGTGCCGGGGAGATGTTTTTT. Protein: CASSFGGPSGAGEMFF.

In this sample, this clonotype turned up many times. CDR3 amino acids: CASSPGPPYSNQPQHF. The CDR3 region has the DNA TGTGCCAGCAGCCCAGGGCCACCGTATAGCAATCAGCCCCAGCATTTT. J is TRBJ1-5 and V is TRBV7-2, with D maybe TRBD1 (5 bases). The length of the CDR3 is 16 residues. CDR1 is SGHTA and CDR2 is FQGNSA in the germline V gene. Trimming took off 5 bases at V and 0 bases at J, with 14 bases between the two ends.

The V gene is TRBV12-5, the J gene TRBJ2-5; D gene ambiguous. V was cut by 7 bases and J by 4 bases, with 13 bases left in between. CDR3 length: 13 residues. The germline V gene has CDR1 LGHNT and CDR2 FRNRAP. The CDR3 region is CASAHSNLETQYF. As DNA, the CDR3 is TGTGCTAGTGCACACTCAAATTTAGAGACCCAGTACTTC.

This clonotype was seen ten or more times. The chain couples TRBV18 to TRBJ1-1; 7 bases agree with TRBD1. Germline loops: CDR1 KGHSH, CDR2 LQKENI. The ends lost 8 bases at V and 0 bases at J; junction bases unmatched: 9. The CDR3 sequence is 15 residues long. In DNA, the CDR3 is TGTGCCAGCCGAGGGCGGACAGGAATGAACACTGAAGCTTTCTTT. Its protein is CASRGRTGMNTEAFF.

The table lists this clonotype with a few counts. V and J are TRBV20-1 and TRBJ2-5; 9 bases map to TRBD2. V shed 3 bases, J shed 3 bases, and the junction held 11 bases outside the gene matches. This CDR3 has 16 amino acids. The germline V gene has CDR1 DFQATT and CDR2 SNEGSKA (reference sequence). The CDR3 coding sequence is TGCAGTGCTAGCCGCGGGAGGGCCCTTACGAAAGAGACCCAGTACTTC. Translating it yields CSASRGRALTKETQYF.

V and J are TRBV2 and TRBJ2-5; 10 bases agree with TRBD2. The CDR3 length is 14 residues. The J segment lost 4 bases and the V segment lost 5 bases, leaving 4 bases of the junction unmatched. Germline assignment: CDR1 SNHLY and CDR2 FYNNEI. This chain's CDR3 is CASSLAGVVETQYF. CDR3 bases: TGTGCCAGCAGTCTAGCGGGAGTGGTAGAGACCCAGTACTTC.

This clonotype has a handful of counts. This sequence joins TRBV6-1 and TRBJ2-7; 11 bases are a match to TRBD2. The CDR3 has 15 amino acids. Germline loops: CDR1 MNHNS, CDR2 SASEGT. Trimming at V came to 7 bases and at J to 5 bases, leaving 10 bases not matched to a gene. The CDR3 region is CASTSTSGRSNEQYF. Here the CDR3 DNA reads TGTGCCAGCACCAGCACTAGCGGGAGAAGTAACGAGCAGTACTTC.

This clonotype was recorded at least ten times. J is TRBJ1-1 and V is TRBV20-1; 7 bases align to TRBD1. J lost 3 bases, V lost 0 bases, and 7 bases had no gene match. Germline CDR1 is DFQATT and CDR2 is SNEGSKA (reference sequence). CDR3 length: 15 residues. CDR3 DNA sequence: TGCAGTGCTAGAGATGAGGGGGCCGGGGACACTGAAGCTTTCTTT. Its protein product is CSARDEGAGDTEAFF.

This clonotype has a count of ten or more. CDR3 amino acids: CASKRDPSTDTQYF. CDR3 coding DNA: TGTGCCAGCAAGCGGGACCCTAGCACAGATACGCAGTATTTT. The rearrangement joins TRBV12-3 or TRBV12-4 to TRBJ2-3; TRBD2 agrees at 7 bases. V lost 7 bases and J lost 0; bases outside the gene matches: 4. CDR3 length: 14 residues.

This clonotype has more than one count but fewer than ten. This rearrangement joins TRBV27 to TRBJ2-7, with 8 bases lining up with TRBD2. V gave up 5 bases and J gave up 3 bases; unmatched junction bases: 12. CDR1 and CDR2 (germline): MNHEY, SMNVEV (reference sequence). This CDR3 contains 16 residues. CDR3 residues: CASSLDPSGRYYEQYF. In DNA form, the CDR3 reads TGTGCCAGCAGTCTGGATCCCAGCGGGAGATACTACGAGCAGTACTTC.

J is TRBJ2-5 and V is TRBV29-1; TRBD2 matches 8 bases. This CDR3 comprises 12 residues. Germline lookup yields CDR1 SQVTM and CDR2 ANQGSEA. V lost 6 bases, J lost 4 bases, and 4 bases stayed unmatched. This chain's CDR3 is CSVGRGGETQYF. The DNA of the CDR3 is TGCAGCGTCGGGAGGGGGGGAGAGACCCAGTACTTC.

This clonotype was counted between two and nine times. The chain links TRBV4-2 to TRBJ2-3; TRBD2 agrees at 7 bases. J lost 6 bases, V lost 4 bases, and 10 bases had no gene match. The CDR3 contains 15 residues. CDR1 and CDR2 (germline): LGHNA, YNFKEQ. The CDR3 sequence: CASSPIGSGTDTQYF. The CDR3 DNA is TGTGCCAGCAGCCCGATAGGGAGCGGGACTGATACGCAGTATTTT.

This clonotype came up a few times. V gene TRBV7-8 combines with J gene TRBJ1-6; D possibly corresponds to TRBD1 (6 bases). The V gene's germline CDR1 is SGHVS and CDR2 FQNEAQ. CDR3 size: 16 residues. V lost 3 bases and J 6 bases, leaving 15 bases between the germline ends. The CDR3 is CASSFPGVGANSPLHF. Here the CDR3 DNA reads TGTGCCAGCAGCTTTCCAGGGGTCGGGGCTAATTCACCCCTCCACTTT.

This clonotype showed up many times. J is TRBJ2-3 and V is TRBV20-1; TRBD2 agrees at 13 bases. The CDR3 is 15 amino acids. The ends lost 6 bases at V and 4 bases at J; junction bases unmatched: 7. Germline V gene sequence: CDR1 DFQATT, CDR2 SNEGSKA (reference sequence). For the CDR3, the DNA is TGCAGTGCAAAGCGGACTAGCGGGAGTTCAGATACGCAGTATTTT. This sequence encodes CSAKRTSGSSDTQYF.

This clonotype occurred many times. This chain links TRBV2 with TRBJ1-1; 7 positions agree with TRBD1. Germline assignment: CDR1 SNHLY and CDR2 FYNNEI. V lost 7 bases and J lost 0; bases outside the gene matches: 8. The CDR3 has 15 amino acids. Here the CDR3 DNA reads TGTGCCAGCAAACAGGGGAAGGGTTTGAACACTGAAGCTTTCTTT. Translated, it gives CASKQGKGLNTEAFF. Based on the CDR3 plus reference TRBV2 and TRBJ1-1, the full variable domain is EPEVTQTPSHQVTQMGQEVILRCVPISNHLYFYWYRQILGQKVEFLVSFYNNEISEKSEIFDDQFSVERPDGSNFTLKIRSTKLEDSAMYFCASKQGKGLNTEAFFGQGTRLTVV.